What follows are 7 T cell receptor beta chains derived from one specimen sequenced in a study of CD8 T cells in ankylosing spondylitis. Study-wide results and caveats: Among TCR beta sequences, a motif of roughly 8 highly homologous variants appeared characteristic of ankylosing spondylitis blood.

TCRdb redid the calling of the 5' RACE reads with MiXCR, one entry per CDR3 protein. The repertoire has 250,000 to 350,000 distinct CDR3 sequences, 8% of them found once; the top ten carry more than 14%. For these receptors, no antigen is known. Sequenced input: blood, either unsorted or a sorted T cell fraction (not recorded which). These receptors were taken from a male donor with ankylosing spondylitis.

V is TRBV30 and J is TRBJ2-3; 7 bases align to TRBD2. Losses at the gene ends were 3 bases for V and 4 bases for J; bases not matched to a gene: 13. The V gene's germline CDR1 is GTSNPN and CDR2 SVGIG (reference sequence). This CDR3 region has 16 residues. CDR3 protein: CAWRTPRASGPDTQYF. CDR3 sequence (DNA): TGTGCCTGGAGAACCCCCCGTGCTAGCGGACCAGATACGCAGTATTTT. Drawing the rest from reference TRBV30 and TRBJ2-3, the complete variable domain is SQTIHQWPATLVQPVGSPLSLECTVEGTSNPNLYWYRQAAGRGLQLLFYSVGIGQISSEVPQNLSASRPQDRQFILSSKKLLLSDSGFYLCAWRTPRASGPDTQYFGPGTRLTVL.

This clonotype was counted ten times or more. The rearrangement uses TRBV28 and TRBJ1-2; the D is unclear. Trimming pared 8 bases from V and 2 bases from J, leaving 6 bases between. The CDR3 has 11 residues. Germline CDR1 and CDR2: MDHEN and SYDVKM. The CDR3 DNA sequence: TGTGCCAGCGTCCAGAACTATGGCTACACCTTC. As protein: CASVQNYGYTF.

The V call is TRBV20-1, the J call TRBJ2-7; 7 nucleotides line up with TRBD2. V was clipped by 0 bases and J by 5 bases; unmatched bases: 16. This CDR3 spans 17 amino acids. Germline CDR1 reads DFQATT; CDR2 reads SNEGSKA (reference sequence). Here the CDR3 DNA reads TGCAGTGCTAGAGATCGCCTAGCGGCCCACTACAAACACGAGCAGTACTTC. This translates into CSARDRLAAHYKHEQYF.

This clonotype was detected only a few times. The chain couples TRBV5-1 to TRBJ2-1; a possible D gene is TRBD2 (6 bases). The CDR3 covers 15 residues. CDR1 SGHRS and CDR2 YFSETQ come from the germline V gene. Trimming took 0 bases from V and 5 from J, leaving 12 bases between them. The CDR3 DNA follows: TGCGCCAGCAGCTTGGATTTGGGCGGGGACAATGAGCAGTTCTTC. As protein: CASSLDLGGDNEQFF.

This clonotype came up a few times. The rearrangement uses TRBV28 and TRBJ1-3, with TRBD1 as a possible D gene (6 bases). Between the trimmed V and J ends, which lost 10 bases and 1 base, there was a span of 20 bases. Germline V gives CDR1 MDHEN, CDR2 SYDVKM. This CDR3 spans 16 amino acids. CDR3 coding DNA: TGTGCCACCCTGAGAGGACAGACTCTTTCTGGAAACACCATATATTTT. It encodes CATLRGQTLSGNTIYF.

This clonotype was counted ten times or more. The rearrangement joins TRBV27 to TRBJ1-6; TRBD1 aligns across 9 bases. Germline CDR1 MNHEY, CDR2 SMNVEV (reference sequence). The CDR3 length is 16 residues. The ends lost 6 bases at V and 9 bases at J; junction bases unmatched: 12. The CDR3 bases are TGTGCCAGCAGCAGGACAGGGGATTCCTCCTTTTCACCCCTCCACTTT. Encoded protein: CASSRTGDSSFSPLHF.

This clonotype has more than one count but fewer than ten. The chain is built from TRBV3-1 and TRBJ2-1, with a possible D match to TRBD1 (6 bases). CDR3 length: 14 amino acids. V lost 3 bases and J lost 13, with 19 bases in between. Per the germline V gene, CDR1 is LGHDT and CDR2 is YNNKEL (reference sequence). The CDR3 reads CASSQFDRPKEQFF. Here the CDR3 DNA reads TGTGCCAGCAGCCAGTTTGACAGGCCCAAGGAACAGTTCTTC.